Below, 14 T cell receptor beta chains from the same sample are listed, as sequenced in a study of control samples from healthy donors and cancer patients. Assay used: immunoSEQ multiplex PCR; TCRdb lists only in-frame clones, some missing. The top ten clones hold 8% to 9.5% of a sample with around 96,000 clones, approximately 93% of them seen once. Specimen: blood. The receptors originated from a man younger than 35 in good health.

The sample holds a few counts of this clone. This sequence joins TRBV6-5 and TRBJ2-7; D is perhaps TRBD2 (5 bases). The CDR3 loop spans 16 amino acids. The ends were cut back, 2 bases at V and 2 bases at J, with 16 bases in the middle. The germline gives CDR1 MNHEY, CDR2 SVGAGI. As DNA, the CDR3 is TGTGCCAGCAGTTACCAGTTGACGGGGATTACCTACGAGCAGTACTTC. It specifies CASSYQLTGITYEQYF.

This clone is a singleton in its sample. This chain joins TRBV20-1 and TRBJ1-1, with a possible D match to TRBD1 (5 bases). This CDR3 is built from 16 residues. The germline V gene has CDR1 DFQATT and CDR2 SNEGSKA (reference sequence). Trimming pared 3 bases from V and 3 bases from J, leaving 20 bases between. In DNA, the CDR3 is TGCAGTGCTAGTCCACTTGTGGGGGAGAAGTACACTGAAGCTTTCTTT. Residues: CSASPLVGEKYTEAFF.

This clone came up once. The rearrangement uses TRBV9 and TRBJ1-1, with D perhaps matching TRBD1 (5 bases). Germline loops: CDR1 SGDLS, CDR2 YYNGEE. CDR3 size: 14 residues. Trimming took off 0 bases at V and 5 bases at J, with 11 bases between the two ends. CDR3 in amino acids: CASSVAEGPTEAFF. As DNA, the CDR3 is TGTGCCAGCAGCGTAGCAGAGGGGCCGACTGAAGCTTTCTTT.

The chain couples TRBV28 to TRBJ1-2; D call uncertain. The CDR3 extends over 12 amino acids. V lost 5 bases to trimming and J lost 7 bases, with 11 bases between them. Per the germline V gene, CDR1 is MDHEN and CDR2 is SYDVKM. The CDR3 bases are TGTGCCAGCAGTCCCATCGAAACTGGCTACACCTTC. This gives the protein CASSPIETGYTF.

The CDR3 spells CASSLALRDVAADTQYF. In DNA form, the CDR3 reads TGTGCCAGCAGCTTAGCGCTGCGGGACGTCGCGGCAGATACGCAGTATTTT. The chain has TRBV7-9 and TRBJ2-3; maybe TRBD2 (6 bases). The CDR3 sequence is 17 residues long. The V end was cut by 0 bases, the J end by 4 bases, with 17 bases between. CDR1 SEHNR and CDR2 FQNEAQ come from the germline V gene (reference sequence).

This clone was seen just once. The rearrangement uses TRBV9 and TRBJ1-1; TRBD1 matches 8 bases. The CDR3 extends over 14 amino acids. V lost 3 bases, J lost 6 bases, and 7 bases stayed unmatched. Germline V gene sequence: CDR1 SGDLS, CDR2 YYNGEE. This chain's CDR3 is CASSAGQGSAEAFF. The CDR3 DNA reads as TGTGCCAGCAGCGCCGGACAGGGAAGTGCTGAAGCTTTCTTT. Complete variable domain (other parts from reference TRBV9 and TRBJ1-1): DSGVTQTPKHLITATGQRVTLRCSPRSGDLSVYWYQQSLDQGLQFLIQYYNGEERAKGNILERFSAQQFPDLHSELNLSSLELGDSALYFCASSAGQGSAEAFFGQGTRLTVV.

This clone was counted once. The V and J genes are TRBV27 and TRBJ2-2; a weak D match, TRBD2 (5 bases). V shed 3 bases and J shed 6 bases, with 11 bases lying between them. The CDR3 has 14 amino acids. The germline V gene encodes CDR1 MNHEY and CDR2 SMNVEV (reference sequence). CDR3 bases: TGTGCCAGCAGTTTTTCCCCCGGGGCCGGGGAGCTGTTTTTT. It codes for CASSFSPGAGELFF.

The chain links TRBV7-8 to TRBJ1-2; D not certain. Deletions cut 0 bases from V and 8 bases from J, with 4 bases between. Germline loops: CDR1 SGHVS, CDR2 FQNEAQ. The CDR3 contains 11 residues. This CDR3 is CASSLAEGYTF. Here the CDR3 DNA reads TGTGCCAGCAGCTTAGCTGAGGGCTACACCTTC.

This rearrangement joins TRBV4-1 to TRBJ2-3; D may be TRBD2 (6 bases). V gave up 2 bases and J gave up 1 base, with 13 bases separating them. Germline V gives CDR1 MGHRA, CDR2 YSYEKL. The CDR3 has 16 amino acids. As DNA, the CDR3 is TGCGCCAGCAGCCAAACCGCGGGATCGGGCACAGATACGCAGTATTTT. It specifies CASSQTAGSGTDTQYF.

The chain couples TRBV7-2 to TRBJ1-5; maybe TRBD1 (5 bases). Between the trimmed V and J ends, which lost 6 bases and 0 bases, there was a span of 12 bases. Germline lookup yields CDR1 SGHTA and CDR2 FQGNSA. The CDR3 runs to 15 residues. This CDR3 reads CASRQQGYSNQPQHF. The CDR3, as DNA: TGTGCCAGCAGGCAGCAGGGATATAGCAATCAGCCCCAGCATTTT.

This chain joins TRBV6-4 and TRBJ2-2, with D possibly called TRBD1 or TRBD2 (6 bases each). V was cut by 6 bases and J by 3 bases, with 20 bases left in between. In germline, CDR1 is MRHNA, CDR2 SNTAGT. The CDR3 spans 17 residues. The CDR3 protein is CASSPAWGAGDTGELFF. In DNA form, the CDR3 reads TGTGCCAGCAGCCCGGCTTGGGGGGCCGGGGACACCGGGGAGCTGTTTTTT.

The rearrangement uses TRBV21-1 and TRBJ2-1; the table's D call TRBD1 went unverified against the DNA. TRBV21-1 is tagged as a pseudogene. The CDR3 runs 16 residues. CDR3 loop: CASSGQAVISYNEQFF. The CDR3 DNA reads TGTGCCAGCAGCGGACAGGCTGTTATCTCCTACAATGAGCAGTTCTTC.

This sequence joins TRBV5-1 and TRBJ2-3, with 7 bases lining up with TRBD2. The germline V gene encodes CDR1 SGHRS and CDR2 YFSETQ. The CDR3 consists of 14 residues. V lost 4 bases, J lost 6 bases, and 8 bases stayed unmatched. Here the CDR3 DNA reads TGCGCCAGCAGCGAAGGACTAGTTCGGGATACGCAGTATTTT. Protein: CASSEGLVRDTQYF.

For the CDR3, the DNA is TGTGCCAGCAGCTTCTTCAATTCAGACCAGTACTTC. Protein: CASSFFNSDQYF. J is TRBJ2-5 and V is TRBV13, with D unclear. V was pared by 3 bases and J by 10 bases, with 12 bases between. CDR3 size: 12 residues. The germline gives CDR1 PRHDT, CDR2 FYEKMQ (reference sequence).